Listed below are T cell receptor beta chains from one sample, sequenced in a study of cytomegalovirus exposure and HLA in healthy donors. TCRdb keeps only in-frame clones here, not all; method: immunoSEQ multiplex PCR. Of about 150,000 clones detected, 84% appear once; the ten largest clones hold less than 2.5%. Sequencing used PBMCs. Receptor source: a boy between 2 and 15 years old in good health and CMV-seronegative. CDR3s include the opening cysteine and the closing phenylalanine or tryptophan. A D gene is named only where the DNA matches it firmly. Clone sizes are given selectively: once, few, many, or a class where the clone is expanded.

size,D,V,J,CDR3,DNA
-,-,TRBV28,TRBJ1-2,CASSFPQRRIRGGYTF,TGTGCCAGCAGCTTCCCCCAACGTAGAATCAGGGGAGGCTACACCTTC
-,-,TRBV11-3,TRBJ2-7,CASSPPTWDKSSYEQYF,TGTGCCAGCAGCCCCCCTACGTGGGACAAGAGCTCCTACGAGCAGTACTTC
once,TRBD1,TRBV28,TRBJ1-3,CASSRTGTGNTIYF,TGTGCCAGCAGTCGGACAGGGACTGGAAACACCATATATTTT
-,TRBD1,TRBV6-5,TRBJ2-7,CASSFPGQGAEQYF,TGTGCCAGCAGTTTCCCGGGACAGGGAGCCGAGCAGTACTTC
-,TRBD1,TRBV5-6,TRBJ1-3,CASSPGQGTGNTIYF,TGTGCCAGCAGCCCAGGACAGGGAACTGGAAACACCATATATTTT
-,TRBD2,TRBV27,TRBJ2-5,CASSPGTSGKETQYF,TGTGCCAGCAGTCCGGGGACTAGCGGGAAAGAGACCCAGTACTTC
-,-,TRBV6-5,TRBJ1-1,CASSYRGSKAFF,TGTGCCAGCAGTTACAGGGGGTCTAAGGCTTTCTTT
-,-,TRBV2,TRBJ2-2,CASSLQGWGTGELFF,TGTGCCAGCAGTTTACAGGGTTGGGGCACCGGGGAGCTGTTTTTT
-,-,TRBV11-3,TRBJ1-1,CASSLVQNTEAFF,TGTGCCAGCAGCTTAGTACAGAACACTGAAGCTTTCTTT
-,TRBD1,TRBV29-1,TRBJ1-2,CSVLRGLGYGYTF,TGCAGCGTCCTCAGGGGGCTGGGGTATGGCTACACCTTC
-,-,TRBV2,TRBJ1-6,CASSDSRTNSPLHF,TGTGCCAGCAGTGATAGTCGGACAAATTCACCCCTCCACTTT
-,TRBD1,TRBV25-1,TRBJ1-1,CASSEYFGTGGSEAFF,TGTGCCAGCAGTGAATATTTTGGGACAGGGGGCTCTGAAGCTTTCTTT
-,TRBD2,TRBV18,TRBJ2-5,CASSPPAGEETQYF,TGTGCCAGCTCACCACCCGCGGGGGAAGAGACCCAGTACTTC
-,TRBD1,TRBV19,TRBJ2-5,CASSRDSGVEETQYF,TGTGCCAGTAGCCGGGACAGTGGGGTGGAAGAGACCCAGTACTTC
-,TRBD1,TRBV5-6,TRBJ1-5,CASSLKPTGRNQPQHF,TGTGCCAGCAGCTTGAAACCGACAGGGAGGAATCAGCCCCAGCATTTT
-,-,TRBV4-3,TRBJ2-3,CASSQVGSRADTQYF,TGCGCCAGCAGCCAAGTCGGGAGCAGGGCAGATACGCAGTATTTT
-,-,TRBV19,TRBJ1-1,CASSIDGQPMNTEAFF,TGTGCCAGTAGTATAGACGGACAGCCCATGAACACTGAAGCTTTCTTT
-,-,TRBV25-1,TRBJ2-4,CASSPQNVKNIQYF,TGTGCCAGCTCACCACAGAATGTGAAAAACATTCAGTACTTC
-,-,TRBV7-9,TRBJ1-2,CASSLASERGGGYTF,TGTGCCAGCAGCTTAGCCTCCGAGAGGGGAGGAGGCTACACCTTC
few,TRBD1,TRBV19,TRBJ1-2,CATGQGARDGYTF,TGTGCCACCGGACAGGGGGCGCGTGATGGCTACACCTTC
-,TRBD1,TRBV7-2,TRBJ1-3,CASSPRTGLNTIYF,TGTGCCAGCAGCCCACGGACAGGCCTAAACACCATATATTTT
-,TRBD1,TRBV7-8,TRBJ2-6,CASSLRGGTGTGASGANVLTF,TGTGCCAGCAGCTTAAGGGGGGGAACCGGGACAGGGGCATCTGGGGCCAACGTCCTGACTTTC
-,-,TRBV19,TRBJ1-2,CASSIYSAPGTSSNYGYTF,TGTGCCAGTAGTATTTATTCAGCCCCCGGGACATCGTCCAACTATGGCTACACCTTC
once,-,TRBV5-1,TRBJ2-7,CASSLAPLYEQYF,TGCGCCAGCAGCTTGGCCCCCCTGTACGAGCAGTACTTC
once,TRBD1,TRBV6-5,TRBJ2-7,CASSYRDSLIEQYF,TGTGCCAGCAGTTACCGGGACAGTTTGATCGAGCAGTACTTC
-,-,TRBV18,TRBJ1-3,CASSPSQGSGNTIYF,TGTGCCAGCTCACCCTCACAGGGCTCTGGAAACACCATATATTTT
-,TRBD2,TRBV27,TRBJ2-2,CASSTRGTGELFF,TGTGCCAGCAGCACGCGGGGGACCGGGGAGCTGTTTTTT
-,TRBD1,TRBV18,TRBJ2-6,CASSPWDRGSSGANVLTF,TGTGCCAGCTCACCCTGGGACAGGGGCTCCTCTGGGGCCAACGTCCTGACTTTC
-,TRBD2,TRBV19,TRBJ2-3,CASSMMGLATTDTQYF,TGTGCCAGTAGTATGATGGGACTAGCGACCACAGATACGCAGTATTTT
-,TRBD2,TRBV7-3,TRBJ2-1,CASSLILAGVGEQFF,TGTGCCAGCAGCTTAATTTTAGCGGGAGTGGGTGAGCAGTTCTTC
-,-,TRBV28,TRBJ1-4,CASGRTAEKLFF,TGTGCCAGCGGGCGGACAGCTGAAAAACTGTTTTTT
-,TRBD2,TRBV15,TRBJ2-5,CATSPGLAGHGETQYF,TGTGCCACCAGCCCGGGACTAGCCGGGCATGGAGAGACCCAGTACTTC
-,-,TRBV20-1,TRBJ2-1,CSASSYNEQFF,TGCAGTGCTAGTAGCTACAATGAGCAGTTCTTC
-,-,TRBV5-6,TRBJ2-1,CASSLARGSSYNEQFF,TGTGCCAGCAGCTTGGCTAGGGGGAGCTCCTACAATGAGCAGTTCTTC
-,-,TRBV5-6,TRBJ1-1,CASSYRTVGINTEAFF,TGTGCCAGCAGCTACCGGACAGTAGGTATCAACACTGAAGCTTTCTTT
-,TRBD1,TRBV5-4,TRBJ2-3,CASKRDRPTDTQYF,TGTGCCAGCAAAAGGGACAGACCCACAGATACGCAGTATTTT
few,TRBD1,TRBV6-4,TRBJ2-1,CASRETGTGGDEQFF,TGTGCCAGCAGAGAGACCGGGACAGGGGGCGATGAGCAGTTCTTC
-,TRBD2,TRBV10-3,TRBJ2-3,CAISALAAAQYF,TGTGCCATCAGTGCTCTAGCGGCGGCGCAGTATTTT
-,-,TRBV14,TRBJ1-1,CASSQIQGGLPAFF,TGTGCCAGCAGCCAAATACAGGGCGGACTTCCAGCTTTCTTT
-,TRBD1,TRBV9,TRBJ2-1,CASSGQGFDEQFF,TGTGCCAGCAGCGGACAGGGGTTCGATGAGCAGTTCTTC
-,-,TRBV6-6,TRBJ1-4,CASRTLGRRDEKLFF,TGTGCCAGCAGGACCTTGGGGCGGAGGGATGAAAAACTGTTTTTT
-,-,TRBV27,TRBJ2-5,CASSPGVQETQYF,TGTGCCAGCAGTCCCGGGGTCCAAGAGACCCAGTACTTC
-,-,TRBV2,TRBJ1-2,CASNPLEGVYGYTF,TGTGCCAGCAATCCCCTCGAGGGAGTCTATGGCTACACCTTC
-,-,TRBV7-9,TRBJ2-5,CASSPRTEETQYF,TGTGCCAGCAGCCCTCGGACAGAAGAGACCCAGTACTTC
-,-,TRBV6-1,TRBJ2-7,CASSEVGEAYEQYF,TGTGCCAGCAGTGAAGTGGGGGAGGCCTACGAGCAGTACTTC